This T cell receptor (beta chain) stems from a study of blood T cell repertoires in COVID-19 (dated by TCRdb to 2020 to 2021). About the study as a whole: Collaborator samples came from the United States, Italy and Spain and covered acute and convalescent phases of COVID-19. The samples were drawn from the first 160 participants of the ongoing ImmuneRACE study and from over a thousand subjects provided by 6 global collaborators. The prospective study material was composed of cDNA or gDNA derived from T cells, B-cell-depleted T cells, or PBMCs. Where available, HLA class I and class II types were obtained from metadata supplied by the sample provider rather than from assay-based typing. Nearly every sample came with metadata listing a de-identified subject ID, COVID-19 status, age in years and sex. A freely available public database, intended as a resource for researchers studying the immune response to SARS-CoV-2, is where the repertoires were released. The dataset comprised deeply sampled blood TCRbeta repertoires from subjects exposed to, actively infected with, or recovered from COVID-19. Findings and caveats that apply to the study as a whole: The amount of clinical and demographic metadata varied by source and participant and was provided uncurated.

TCRbeta CDR3 regions were amplified from genomic DNA using the immunoSEQ Assay, a bias-controlled multiplex PCR. Per the original workflow: Nucleated cell counts per sample were estimated from amplification of reference gene primers within the assay. To quantify the absolute abundance of each unique TCRbeta CDR3 rearrangement, sequence reads were collapsed and filtered. For each sample, productive Simpson clonality was calculated as the square root of Simpson's diversity index over productive rearrangements. TCRdb mirrors the immuneACCESS table, restricted to in-frame sequences. Some clones are absent from its copies; in checked studies, under half trace to an unresolved V gene, and the reason for the others is unknown. V, J and clone size are taken as reported in that table, and D and trimming were inferred from the DNA itself. The sample has about 97,000 clones on record, about 89% of them singletons. The ten largest clones represent 15% to 20% of the sample.

About this clone itself: No antigen is known for it. Nothing much larger sits one base from this clone, and base qualities are not available.

The collaborating institutions used their own protocols to collect whole blood in K2EDTA tubes. For TCRbeta analysis, collaborator samples were shipped as frozen whole blood, as isolated PBMCs, or as DNA extracted from either sample type. Counted from cysteine to phenylalanine, this CDR3 has 13 amino acids. Only the CDR3 portion is preserved as DNA: 39 bases, with reading frame beginning at the first base. Looking up the germline V gene yields CDR1 MNHEY and CDR2 SVGAGI. V is cut by 7 bases and J by 5 bases, and the space between the germline ends is 12 bases. The receptor was isolated from a human donor in a cohort sampled during active COVID-19. The chain is assembled from TRBV6-5 and TRBJ2-1; TRBD2 is a possible D gene, resting on 6 matching bases. Sample: peripheral blood. The nucleotides read TGTGCCAGCACCCGCCGACTAGACAATGAGCAGTTCTTC. Its coded protein is CASTRRLDNEQFF.